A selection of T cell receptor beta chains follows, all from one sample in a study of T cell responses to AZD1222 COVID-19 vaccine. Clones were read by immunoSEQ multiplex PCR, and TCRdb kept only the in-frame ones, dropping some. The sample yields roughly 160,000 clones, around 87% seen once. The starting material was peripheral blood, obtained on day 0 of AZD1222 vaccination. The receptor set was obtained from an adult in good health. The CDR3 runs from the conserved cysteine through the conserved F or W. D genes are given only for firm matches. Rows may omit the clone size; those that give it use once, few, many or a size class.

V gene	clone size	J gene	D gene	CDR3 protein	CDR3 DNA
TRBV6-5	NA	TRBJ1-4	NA	CASSYGTGAAEKLFF	TGTGCCAGCAGTTACGGTACAGGTGCCGCGGAAAAACTGTTTTTT
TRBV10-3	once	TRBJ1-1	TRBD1	CAISESQDRNLVLNTEAFF	TGTGCCATCAGTGAGAGCCAGGACAGGAATTTGGTTTTGAACACTGAAGCTTTCTTT
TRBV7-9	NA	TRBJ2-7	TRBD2	CASSLAGETYEQYF	TGTGCCAGCAGCCTAGCGGGAGAGACCTACGAGCAGTACTTC
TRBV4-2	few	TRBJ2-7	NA	CASSQDLRGSYEQYF	TGTGCCAGCAGCCAAGATCTTCGGGGTTCCTACGAGCAGTACTTC
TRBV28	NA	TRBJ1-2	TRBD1	CASTPPTGTAVGYGYTF	TGTGCCAGCACCCCCCCTACCGGGACAGCTGTTGGGTATGGCTACACCTTC
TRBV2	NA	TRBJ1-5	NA	CASMEDSAQPQHF	TGTGCCAGCATGGAGGACAGCGCTCAGCCCCAGCATTTT
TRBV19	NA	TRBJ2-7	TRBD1	CASSIEDRGSGEQYF	TGTGCCAGTAGTATAGAGGACAGGGGGTCTGGCGAGCAGTACTTC
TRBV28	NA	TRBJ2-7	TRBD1	CASSFDFRGTATYEQYF	TGTGCCAGCAGTTTCGATTTTAGGGGGACAGCCACCTACGAGCAGTACTTC
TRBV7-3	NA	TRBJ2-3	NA	CASSFMSTDTQYF	TGTGCCAGCAGCTTTATGAGCACAGATACGCAGTATTTT
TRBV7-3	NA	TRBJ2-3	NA	CASSGSASFDTQYF	TGTGCCAGCTCGGGGTCAGCGTCCTTCGATACGCAGTATTTT
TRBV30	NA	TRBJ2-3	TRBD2	CAWSVTSGGAKDTQYF	TGTGCCTGGAGTGTCACTAGCGGGGGGGCCAAGGATACGCAGTATTTT
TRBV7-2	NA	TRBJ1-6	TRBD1	CASSSGTGQVSPLHF	TGTGCCAGCAGCTCCGGGACAGGCCAGGTGTCACCCCTCCACTTT
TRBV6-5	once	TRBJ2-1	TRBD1	CASSPRQGAGNEQFF	TGTGCCAGCAGTCCGCGCCAGGGGGCAGGCAATGAGCAGTTCTTC
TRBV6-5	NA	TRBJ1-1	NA	CATHLLWGNTEAFF	TGTGCCACCCACCTTCTGTGGGGGAACACTGAAGCTTTCTTT
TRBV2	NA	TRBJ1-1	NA	CATSAGRTEAFF	TGTGCCACCTCGGCCGGGAGGACTGAAGCTTTCTTT
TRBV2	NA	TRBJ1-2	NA	CASSERNYTF	TGTGCCAGCAGTGAAAGGAACTACACCTTC
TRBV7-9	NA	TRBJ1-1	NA	CASSLDLGTEAFF	TGTGCCAGCAGCTTGGATCTGGGGACTGAAGCTTTCTTT
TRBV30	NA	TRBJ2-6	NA	CAFSSGANVLTF	TGTGCCTTCAGCTCTGGGGCCAACGTCCTGACTTTC
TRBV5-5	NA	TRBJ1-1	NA	CASSVFGGFTEAFF	TGTGCCAGCAGTGTCTTCGGGGGATTCACTGAAGCTTTCTTT
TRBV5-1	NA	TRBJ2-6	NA	CASSLGDSGANVLTF	TGCGCCAGCAGCTTGGGTGATTCTGGGGCCAACGTCCTGACTTTC
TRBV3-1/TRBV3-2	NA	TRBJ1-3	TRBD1	CASSRGQGVRNTIYF	TGTGCCAGCAGCCGGGGACAGGGGGTTAGGAACACCATATATTTT
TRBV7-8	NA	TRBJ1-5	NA	CASSLYGGEFGNQPQHF	TGTGCCAGCAGCTTATATGGGGGCGAGTTTGGCAATCAGCCCCAGCATTTT
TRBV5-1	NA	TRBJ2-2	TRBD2	CASSLVAGAHGGELFF	TGCGCCAGCAGCTTGGTAGCGGGGGCCCATGGCGGGGAGCTGTTTTTT
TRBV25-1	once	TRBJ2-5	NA	CASSAGGALQETQYF	TGTGCCAGCAGTGCTGGCGGGGCCCTCCAAGAGACCCAGTACTTC
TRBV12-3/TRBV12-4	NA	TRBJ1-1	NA	CASSRGSGVEAFF	TGTGCCAGCAGCCGAGGGTCGGGTGTTGAAGCTTTCTTT
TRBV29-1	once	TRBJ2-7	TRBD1	CSAGDRGFNEQYF	TGCAGCGCCGGGGACAGGGGGTTCAACGAGCAGTACTTC
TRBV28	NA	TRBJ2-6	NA	CASSLSSSGANVLTF	TGTGCCAGCAGTTTGAGCAGCTCTGGGGCCAACGTCCTGACTTTC
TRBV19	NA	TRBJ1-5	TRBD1	CASTQETRGRVNSNQPQHF	TGTGCCAGTACCCAAGAAACCAGGGGGCGAGTGAATAGCAATCAGCCCCAGCATTTT
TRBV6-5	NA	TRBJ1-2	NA	CASNAGAGYTF	TGTGCCAGCAACGCAGGGGCTGGCTACACCTTC
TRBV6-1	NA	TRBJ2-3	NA	CASSEWSSTDTQYF	TGTGCCAGCAGTGAATGGAGTAGCACAGATACGCAGTATTTT
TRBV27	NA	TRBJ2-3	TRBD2	CASKRGDTDTQYF	TGTGCCAGCAAGCGGGGAGACACAGATACGCAGTATTTT
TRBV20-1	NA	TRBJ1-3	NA	CSASAVSGNTIYF	TGCAGTGCTAGTGCCGTGTCTGGAAACACCATATATTTT
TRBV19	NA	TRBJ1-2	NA	CASTAGPGYGYTF	TGTGCCAGTACCGCAGGGCCTGGCTATGGCTACACCTTC
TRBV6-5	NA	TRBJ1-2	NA	CASSNQGGPYGYTF	TGTGCCAGCAGTAATCAGGGTGGCCCCTATGGCTACACCTTC
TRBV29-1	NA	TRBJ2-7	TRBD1	CSVWTGGSYEQYF	TGCAGCGTCTGGACAGGGGGTTCATACGAGCAGTACTTC
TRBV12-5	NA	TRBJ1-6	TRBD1	CASGLTTGGSPLHF	TGTGCTAGTGGTTTGACGACAGGGGGATCACCCCTCCACTTT
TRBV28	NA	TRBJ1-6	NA	CASRVFGNSPLHF	TGTGCCAGCAGGGTATTCGGTAATTCACCCCTCCACTTT
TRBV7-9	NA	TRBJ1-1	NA	CASATGNTEAFF	TGTGCCAGCGCGACTGGGAACACTGAAGCTTTCTTT
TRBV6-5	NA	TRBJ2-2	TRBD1	CASRWTGGETGELFF	TGTGCCAGCAGGTGGACAGGGGGTGAAACCGGGGAGCTGTTTTTT